This TCR beta chain was profiled in a study of blood T cells in healthy people across ages. At least 5 micrograms of total RNA were extracted per sample. CDR1 and CDR2 (germline): MNHEY, SMNVEV (reference sequence). The V gene end was trimmed by 5 bases and the J gene end by 2 bases; junction bases not matched to a gene: 8. The CDR3 runs to 15 residues. Combining a sample-barcoded 5' primer with a J-beta primer mix, a second PCR ran for roughly 7 to 11 cycles. A template-switch adaptor that had 12 random nucleotides put a tag on each cDNA molecule. Individual samples furnished no less than 3 million CDR3-containing paired-end reads apiece. TCRdb re-called the 5' RACE reads with MiXCR, one entry per CDR3 protein. The sample has hundreds of thousands of distinct CDR3 sequences, about half seen once; the top ten hold under 35%.

The clonotype was recovered from a woman in her fifties or sixties in good health. The specimen was blood. This sequence joins TRBV27 and TRBJ2-7; 8 bases are a match to TRBD2. CDR3 sequence: CASSILSGTPYEQYF. As DNA, the CDR3 is TGTGCCAGCAGTATCCTTAGCGGGACCCCCTACGAGCAGTACTTC.